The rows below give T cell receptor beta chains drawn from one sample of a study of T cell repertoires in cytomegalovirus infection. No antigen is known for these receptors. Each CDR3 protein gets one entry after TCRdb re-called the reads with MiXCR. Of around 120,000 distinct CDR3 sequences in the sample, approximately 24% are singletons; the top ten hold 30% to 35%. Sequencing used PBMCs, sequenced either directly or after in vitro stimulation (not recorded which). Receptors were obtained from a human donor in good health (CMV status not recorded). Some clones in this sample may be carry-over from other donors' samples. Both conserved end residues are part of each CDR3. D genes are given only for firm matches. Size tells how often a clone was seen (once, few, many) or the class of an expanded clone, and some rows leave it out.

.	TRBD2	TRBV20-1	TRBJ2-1	TGCAGTGCTCTAAATAGACTAGCCCCCTTAAATGAGCAGTTCTTC	CSALNRLAPLNEQFF
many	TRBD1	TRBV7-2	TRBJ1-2	TGTGCCAGCAGCTTAGAAGGAACAGGGGGGCTCTATGGCTACACCTTC	CASSLEGTGGLYGYTF
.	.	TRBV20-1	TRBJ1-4	TGCAGTGCTAGCGCTCCGTTGGAGAACGAAAAACTGTTTTTT	CSASAPLENEKLFF
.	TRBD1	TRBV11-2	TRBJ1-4	TGTGCCAGCAGCTCCTTCCGACAGGGGGGGAATGAAAAACTGTTTTTT	CASSSFRQGGNEKLFF
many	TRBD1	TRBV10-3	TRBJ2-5	TGTGCCATCAGTGAGTGGGACAGTAAAGAGACCCAGTACTTC	CAISEWDSKETQYF
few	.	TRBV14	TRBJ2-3	TGTGCCAGCAGCCAAAATCTAGGGGATACGCAGTATTTT	CASSQNLGDTQYF
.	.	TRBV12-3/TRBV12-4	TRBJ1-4	TGTGCCAGCAGTTTTTCAGGAACTAATGAAAAACTGTTTTTT	CASSFSGTNEKLFF
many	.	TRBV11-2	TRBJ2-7	TGTGCCAGCAGCTTATATTTGACAGCGACCTCCTACGAGCAGTACTTC	CASSLYLTATSYEQYF
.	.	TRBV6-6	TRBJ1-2	TGTGCCAGCAGTTACCTGACAGAATCTTATGGCTACACCTTC	CASSYLTESYGYTF
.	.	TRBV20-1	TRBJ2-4	TGCAGTGCTAGTCCCAGAGGCCTAGCATCCTCATACTTC	CSASPRGLASSYF
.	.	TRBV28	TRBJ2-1	TGTGCCAGCAGTTTGAATGAGTTGCAGGGTGATAACAATGAGCAGTTCTTC	CASSLNELQGDNNEQFF
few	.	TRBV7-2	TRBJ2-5	TGTGCCACCGAGATTCTAGTGGGAGAGACCCAGTACTTC	CATEILVGETQYF
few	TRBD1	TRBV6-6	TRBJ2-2	TGTGCCAGCAGTTACCGGACAGGCACCGGGGAGCTGTTTTTT	CASSYRTGTGELFF
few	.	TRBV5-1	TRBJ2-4	TGCGCCAGCAGCTTGTCCTACTACCGCTACAAAAACATTCAGTACTTC	CASSLSYYRYKNIQYF
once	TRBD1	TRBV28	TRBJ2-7	TGTGCCAGCAAGTCCCCAGGACAGGGTGCACACGAGCAGTACTTC	CASKSPGQGAHEQYF
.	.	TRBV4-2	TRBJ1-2	TGTGCCAGCAGCCAAGATAGGTGGGGGGGCCGTGGCTACACCTTC	CASSQDRWGGRGYTF
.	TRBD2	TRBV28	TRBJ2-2	TGTGCCAGCAGTGAACTAGCGGGAGGTAACACCGGGGAGCTGTTTTTT	CASSELAGGNTGELFF
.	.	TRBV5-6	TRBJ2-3	TGTGCCAGCAGCTTGGATCGGGATACGCAGTATTTT	CASSLDRDTQYF
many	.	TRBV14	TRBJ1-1	TGTGCCAGCAGCCAAGACTTCCAAACAGACACTGAAGCTTTCTTT	CASSQDFQTDTEAFF
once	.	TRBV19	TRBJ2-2	TGTGCCAGTAGTACCCCCGGGGGCGCCTTGACCGGGGAGCTGTTTTTT	CASSTPGGALTGELFF
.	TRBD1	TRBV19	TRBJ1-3	TGTGCCAGTATACGCCGGGACAGGGGAGGAAACACCATATATTTT	CASIRRDRGGNTIYF
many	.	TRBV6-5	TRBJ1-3	TGTGCCAGCAGTCCTGACTGGTCCTCTGGAAACACCATATATTTT	CASSPDWSSGNTIYF
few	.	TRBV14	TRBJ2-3	TGTGCCAGCAGCCAACTGACGGGAAGAGATACGCAGTATTTT	CASSQLTGRDTQYF
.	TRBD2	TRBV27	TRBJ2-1	TGTGCCAGCAGATCACTAGCGGGAGTCAATGAGCAGTTCTTC	CASRSLAGVNEQFF
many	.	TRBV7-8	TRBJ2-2	TGTGCCAGCAGCTTAAGCCCTTCTTGGGGGAAGTCCGGGGAGCTGTTTTTT	CASSLSPSWGKSGELFF
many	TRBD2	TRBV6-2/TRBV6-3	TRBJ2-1	TGTGCCACCCTACTCCAAACTAGCGGTGAGCAGTTCTTC	CATLLQTSGEQFF
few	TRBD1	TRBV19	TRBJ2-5	TGTGCCAGTAGTAAGGGACAGGGTATTACCCAGTACTTC	CASSKGQGITQYF
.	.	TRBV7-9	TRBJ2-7	TGTGCCAGCAGCTCCGTCAGTCCAGGGAGCTACGAGCAGTACTTC	CASSSVSPGSYEQYF
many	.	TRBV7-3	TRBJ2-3	TGTGCCAGCAGCTCCCGTTTTGGAGATACGCAGTATTTT	CASSSRFGDTQYF
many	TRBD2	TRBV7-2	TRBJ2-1	TGTGCCAGCAGCGGTACTAGCGGGAACTACAATGAGCAGTTCTTC	CASSGTSGNYNEQFF
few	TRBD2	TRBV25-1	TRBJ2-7	TGTGCCAGGCAGCGGGGACTAGCGGGGGGCGAGCAGTACTTC	CARQRGLAGGEQYF
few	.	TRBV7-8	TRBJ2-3	TGTGCCAGCAGAACTGACTACCGGCCCGGAGATACGCAGTATTTT	CASRTDYRPGDTQYF
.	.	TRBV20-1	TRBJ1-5	TGCAGTGCAGAACCACAGGATCAGCCCCAGCATTTT	CSAEPQDQPQHF
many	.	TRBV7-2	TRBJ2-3	TGTGCCAGCAGCTCCGGACCGGATACGCAGTATTTT	CASSSGPDTQYF
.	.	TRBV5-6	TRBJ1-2	TGTGCCAGCAGTTATGAGGGAAATGGCTACACCTTC	CASSYEGNGYTF
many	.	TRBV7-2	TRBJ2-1	TGTGCCAGCAGCTTAGAGGCCACTAGGGGCAATGAGCAGTTCTTC	CASSLEATRGNEQFF
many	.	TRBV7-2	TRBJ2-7	TGTGCCAGCAGCTCCCGACATTTGCGCGGGGTTAGCTCCTACGAGCAGTACTTC	CASSSRHLRGVSSYEQYF
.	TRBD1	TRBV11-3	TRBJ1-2	TGTGCCAGCAGCACAGGGGGCCCAGACTACACCTTC	CASSTGGPDYTF
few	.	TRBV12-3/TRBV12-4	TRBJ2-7	TGTGCCAGCAGCCCCCGAGGTTCTACCTACGAGCAGTACTTC	CASSPRGSTYEQYF
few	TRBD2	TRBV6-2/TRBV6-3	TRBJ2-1	TGTGCCAGCAGTTACCTCGGACTAGCGGGAGTGGGCTACAATGAGCAGTTCTTC	CASSYLGLAGVGYNEQFF
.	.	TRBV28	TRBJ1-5	TGTGCCAGCAGTTTATTTATCAGTCGCAATCAGCCCCAGCATTTT	CASSLFISRNQPQHF
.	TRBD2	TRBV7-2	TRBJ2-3	TGTGCCAGCAGCCCGGGGCTAGCGGGAAGGAATACGCAGTATTTT	CASSPGLAGRNTQYF